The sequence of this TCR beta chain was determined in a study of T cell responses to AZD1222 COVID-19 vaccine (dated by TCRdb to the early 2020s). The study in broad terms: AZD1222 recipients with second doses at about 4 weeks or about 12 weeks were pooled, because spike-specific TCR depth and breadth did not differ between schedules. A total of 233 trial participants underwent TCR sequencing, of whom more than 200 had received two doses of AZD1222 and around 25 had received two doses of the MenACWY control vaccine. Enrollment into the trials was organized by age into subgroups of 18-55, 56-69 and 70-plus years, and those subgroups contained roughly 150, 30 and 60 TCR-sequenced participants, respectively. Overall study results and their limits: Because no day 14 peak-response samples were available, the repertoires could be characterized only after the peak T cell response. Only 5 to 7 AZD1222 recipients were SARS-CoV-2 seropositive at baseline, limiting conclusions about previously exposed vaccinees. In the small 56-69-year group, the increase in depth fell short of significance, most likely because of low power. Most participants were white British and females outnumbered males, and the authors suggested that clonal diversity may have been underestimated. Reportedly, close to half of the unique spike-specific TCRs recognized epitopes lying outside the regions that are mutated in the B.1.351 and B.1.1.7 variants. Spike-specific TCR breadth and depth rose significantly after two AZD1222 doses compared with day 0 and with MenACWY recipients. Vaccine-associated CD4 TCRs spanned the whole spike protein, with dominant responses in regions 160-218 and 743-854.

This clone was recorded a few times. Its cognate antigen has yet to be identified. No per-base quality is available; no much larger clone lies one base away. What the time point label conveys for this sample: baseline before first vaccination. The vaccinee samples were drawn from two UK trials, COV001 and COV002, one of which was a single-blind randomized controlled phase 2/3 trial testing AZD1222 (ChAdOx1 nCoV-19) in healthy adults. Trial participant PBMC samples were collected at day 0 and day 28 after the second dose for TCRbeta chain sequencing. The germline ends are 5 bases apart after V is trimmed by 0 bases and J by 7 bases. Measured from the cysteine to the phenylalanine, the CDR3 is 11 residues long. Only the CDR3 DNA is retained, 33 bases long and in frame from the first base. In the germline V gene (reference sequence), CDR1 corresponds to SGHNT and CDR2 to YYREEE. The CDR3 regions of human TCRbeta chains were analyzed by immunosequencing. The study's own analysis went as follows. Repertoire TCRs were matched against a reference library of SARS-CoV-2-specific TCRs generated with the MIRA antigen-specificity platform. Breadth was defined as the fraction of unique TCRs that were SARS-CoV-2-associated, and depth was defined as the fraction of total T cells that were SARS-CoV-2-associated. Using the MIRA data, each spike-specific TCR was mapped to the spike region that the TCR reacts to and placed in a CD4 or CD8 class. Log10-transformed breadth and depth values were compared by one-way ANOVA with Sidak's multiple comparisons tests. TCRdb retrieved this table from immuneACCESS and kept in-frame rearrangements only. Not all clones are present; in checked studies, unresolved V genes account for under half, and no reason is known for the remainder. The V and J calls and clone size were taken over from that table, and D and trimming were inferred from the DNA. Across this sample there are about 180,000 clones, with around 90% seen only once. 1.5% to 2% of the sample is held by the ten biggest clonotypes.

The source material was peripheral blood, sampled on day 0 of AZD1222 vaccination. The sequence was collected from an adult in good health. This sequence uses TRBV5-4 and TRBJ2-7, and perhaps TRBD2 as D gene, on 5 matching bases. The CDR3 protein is CASSLGGEQYF. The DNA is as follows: TGTGCCAGCAGCTTGGGAGGGGAGCAGTACTTC.